The clone carrying this T cell receptor (beta chain) has more than one count but fewer than ten. The CDR3 has 17 amino acids. The germline V and J ends were trimmed by 0 bases and 7 bases, with 16 bases remaining between them. CDR1 and CDR2 from the germline V gene are LGHNA and YSLEER. The data belong to a study of response to subunit inactivated influenza vaccine. TCRdb recomputed calls from the RT-PCR reads with MiXCR, one row per CDR3 protein. The table lists about 170,000 distinct CDR3 sequences, roughly 12% of them singletons. These data also formed part of another study, on T cells expressing NK-cell markers. That study adds: UMI-tagged 5'RACE template switching yielded the TCR beta cDNA. There were seven HCMV-seropositive donors and one seronegative donor among the eight sequenced. For several experiments, T cell sorting was restricted to the alpha-beta TCR population by means of an anti-gamma-delta TCR antibody.

The origin of this receptor is a man aged 45-60 years who received an inactivated influenza vaccine. The rearrangement uses TRBV4-3 and TRBJ1-6; D gene uncertain. The source was CD8+ T cells sorted from PBMCs, collected 12 days after vaccination. The CDR3 loop is CASSQDDQIKYNSPLHF. Written as DNA, the CDR3 is TGCGCCAGCAGCCAAGATGATCAGATCAAATACAATTCACCCCTCCACTTT.